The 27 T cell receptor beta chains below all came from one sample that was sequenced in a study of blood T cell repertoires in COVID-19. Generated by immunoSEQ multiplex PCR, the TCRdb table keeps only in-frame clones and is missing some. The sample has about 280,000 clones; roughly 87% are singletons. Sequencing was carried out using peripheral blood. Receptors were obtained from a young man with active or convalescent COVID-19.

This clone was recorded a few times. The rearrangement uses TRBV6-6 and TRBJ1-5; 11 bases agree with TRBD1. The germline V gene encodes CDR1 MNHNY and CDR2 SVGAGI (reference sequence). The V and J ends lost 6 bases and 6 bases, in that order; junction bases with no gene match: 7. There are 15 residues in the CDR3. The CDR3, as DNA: TGTGCCAGCAGCTCCCGGACAGGGGGCATTCAGCCCCAGCATTTT. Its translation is CASSSRTGGIQPQHF.

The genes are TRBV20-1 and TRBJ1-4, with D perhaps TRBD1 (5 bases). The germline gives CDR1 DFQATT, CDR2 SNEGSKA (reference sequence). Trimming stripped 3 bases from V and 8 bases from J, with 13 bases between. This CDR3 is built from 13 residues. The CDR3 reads CSASQGVEEKLFF. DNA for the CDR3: TGCAGTGCTAGTCAGGGTGTGGAAGAAAAACTGTTTTTT.

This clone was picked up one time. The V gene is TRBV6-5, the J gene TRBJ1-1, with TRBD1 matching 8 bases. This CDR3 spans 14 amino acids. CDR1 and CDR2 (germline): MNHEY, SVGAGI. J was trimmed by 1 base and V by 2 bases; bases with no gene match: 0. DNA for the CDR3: TGTGCCAGCAGTTACGGACAGGGGAACACTGAAGCTTTCTTT. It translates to CASSYGQGNTEAFF.

CDR3 DNA sequence: TGTGCCACCAGTGATTCCGATTCGGCGGGGGGATACAATGAGCAGTTCTTC. This codes for CATSDSDSAGGYNEQFF. The chain joins TRBV24-1 to TRBJ2-1; 8 nucleotides line up with TRBD2. The CDR3 sequence is 17 residues long. CDR1 KGHDR and CDR2 SFDVKD come from the germline V gene. V gave up 2 bases and J gave up 4 bases; unmatched junction bases: 9.

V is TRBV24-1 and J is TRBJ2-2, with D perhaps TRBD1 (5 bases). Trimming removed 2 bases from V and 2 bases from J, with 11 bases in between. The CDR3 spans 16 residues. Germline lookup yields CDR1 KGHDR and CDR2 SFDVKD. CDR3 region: CATSDSSTANTGELFF. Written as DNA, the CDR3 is TGTGCCACCAGTGATTCTTCGACAGCAAACACCGGGGAGCTGTTTTTT.

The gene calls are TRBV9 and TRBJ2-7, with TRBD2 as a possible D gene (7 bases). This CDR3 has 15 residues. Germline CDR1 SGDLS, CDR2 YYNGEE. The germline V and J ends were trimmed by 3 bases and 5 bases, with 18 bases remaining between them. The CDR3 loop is CASSATGGSSDEQYF. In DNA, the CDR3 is TGTGCCAGCAGCGCCACGGGGGGCAGCAGCGACGAGCAGTACTTC.

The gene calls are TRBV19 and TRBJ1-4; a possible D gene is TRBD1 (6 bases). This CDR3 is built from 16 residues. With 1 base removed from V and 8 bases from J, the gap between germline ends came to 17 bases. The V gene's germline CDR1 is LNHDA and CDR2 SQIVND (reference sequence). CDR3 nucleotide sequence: TGTGCCAGTAGTATAGGGGACACGGCCCCTACCGAAAAACTGTTTTTT. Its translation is CASSIGDTAPTEKLFF.

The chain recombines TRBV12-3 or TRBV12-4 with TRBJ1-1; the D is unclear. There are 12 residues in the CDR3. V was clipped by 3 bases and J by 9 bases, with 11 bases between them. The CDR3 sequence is CASSLGGWKAFF. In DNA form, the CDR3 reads TGTGCCAGCAGTTTGGGAGGTTGGAAAGCTTTCTTT.

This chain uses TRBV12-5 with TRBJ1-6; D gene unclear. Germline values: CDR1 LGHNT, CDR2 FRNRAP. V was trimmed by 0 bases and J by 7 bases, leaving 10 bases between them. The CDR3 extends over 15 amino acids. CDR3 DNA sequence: TGTGCTAGTGGTTTGGTATCAGGAACCAATTCACCCCTCCACTTT. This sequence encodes CASGLVSGTNSPLHF. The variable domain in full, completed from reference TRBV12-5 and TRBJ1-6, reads DARVTQTPRHKVTEMGQEVTMRCQPILGHNTVFWYRQTMMQGLELLAYFRNRAPLDDSGMPKDRFSAEMPDATLATLKIQPSEPRDSAVYFCASGLVSGTNSPLHFGNGTRLTVT.

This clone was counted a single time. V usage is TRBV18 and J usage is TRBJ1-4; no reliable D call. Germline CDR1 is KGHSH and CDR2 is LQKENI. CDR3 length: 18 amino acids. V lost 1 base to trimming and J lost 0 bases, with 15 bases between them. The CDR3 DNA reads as TGTGCCAGCTCACCACTAACGGCCTCCGGAGCAACTAATGAAAAACTGTTTTTT. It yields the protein CASSPLTASGATNEKLFF.

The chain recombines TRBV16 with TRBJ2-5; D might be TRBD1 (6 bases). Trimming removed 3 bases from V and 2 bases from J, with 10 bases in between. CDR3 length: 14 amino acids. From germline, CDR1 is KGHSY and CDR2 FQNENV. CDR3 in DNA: TGTGCCAGCAGCCATCAGGGGATACAAGAGACCCAGTACTTC. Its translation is CASSHQGIQETQYF. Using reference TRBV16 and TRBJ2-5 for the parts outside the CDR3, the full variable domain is GEEVAQTPKHLVRGEGQKAKLYCAPIKGHSYVFWYQQVLKNEFKFLISFQNENVFDETGMPKERFSAKCLPNSPCSLEIQATKLEDSAVYFCASSHQGIQETQYFGPGTRLLVL.

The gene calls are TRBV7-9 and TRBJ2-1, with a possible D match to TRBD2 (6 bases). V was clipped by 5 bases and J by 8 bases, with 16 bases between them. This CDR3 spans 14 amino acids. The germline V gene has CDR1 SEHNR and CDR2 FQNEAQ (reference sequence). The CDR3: CASSPRDFWDEQFF. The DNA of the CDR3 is TGTGCCAGCAGCCCTCGGGACTTTTGGGATGAGCAGTTCTTC.

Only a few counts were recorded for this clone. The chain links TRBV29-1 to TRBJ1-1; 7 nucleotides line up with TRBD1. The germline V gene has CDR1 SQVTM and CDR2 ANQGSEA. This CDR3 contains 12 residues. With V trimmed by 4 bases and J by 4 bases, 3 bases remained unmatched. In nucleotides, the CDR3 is TGCAGCGTTGTCAGGGGGGCCACTGAAGCTTTCTTT. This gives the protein CSVVRGATEAFF.

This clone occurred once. CDR3 coding DNA: TGTGCCAGCAGCCAGACAGGGGAAGTTTCACCCCTCCACTTT. Protein sequence: CASSQTGEVSPLHF. The chain combines TRBV14 with TRBJ1-6, with 8 bases that match TRBD1. The CDR3 consists of 14 residues. The ends lost 3 bases at V and 9 bases at J; junction bases unmatched: 4. Per germline, CDR1 SGHDN and CDR2 FVKESK.

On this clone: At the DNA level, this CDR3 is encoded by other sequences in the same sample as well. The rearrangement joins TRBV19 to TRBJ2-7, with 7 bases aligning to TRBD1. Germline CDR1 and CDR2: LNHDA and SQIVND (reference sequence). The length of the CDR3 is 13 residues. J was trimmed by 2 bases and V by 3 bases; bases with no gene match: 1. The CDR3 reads CASSITGAYEQYF. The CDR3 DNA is TGTGCCAGTAGTATCACAGGGGCCTACGAGCAGTACTTC.

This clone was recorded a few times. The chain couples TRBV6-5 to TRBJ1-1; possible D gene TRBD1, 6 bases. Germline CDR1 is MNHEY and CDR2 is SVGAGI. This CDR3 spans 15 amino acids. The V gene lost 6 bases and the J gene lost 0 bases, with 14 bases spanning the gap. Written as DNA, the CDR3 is TGTGCCAGCAGAGACAGGCACCGAATGAACACTGAAGCTTTCTTT. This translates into CASRDRHRMNTEAFF.

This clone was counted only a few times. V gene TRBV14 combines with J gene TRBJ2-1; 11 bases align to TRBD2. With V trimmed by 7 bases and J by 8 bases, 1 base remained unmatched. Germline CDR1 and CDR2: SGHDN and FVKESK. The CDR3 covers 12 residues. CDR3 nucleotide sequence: TGTGCCAGCAAACTAGCGGGGGATGAGCAGTTCTTC. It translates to CASKLAGDEQFF.

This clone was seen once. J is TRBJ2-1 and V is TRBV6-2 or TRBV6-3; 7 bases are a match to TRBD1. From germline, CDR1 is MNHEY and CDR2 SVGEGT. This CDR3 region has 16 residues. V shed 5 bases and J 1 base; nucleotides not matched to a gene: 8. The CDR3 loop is CASSSRTGPSYNEQFF. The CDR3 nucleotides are TGTGCCAGCAGTAGCCGGACAGGACCTTCCTACAATGAGCAGTTCTTC.

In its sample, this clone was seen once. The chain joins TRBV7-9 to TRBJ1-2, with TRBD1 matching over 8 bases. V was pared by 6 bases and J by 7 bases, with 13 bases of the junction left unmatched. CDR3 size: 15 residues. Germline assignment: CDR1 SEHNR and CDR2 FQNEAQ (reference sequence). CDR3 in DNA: TGTGCCAGCAGTTTAAAAGCAGGGGGCCAGTTTGGCTACACCTTC. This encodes CASSLKAGGQFGYTF.

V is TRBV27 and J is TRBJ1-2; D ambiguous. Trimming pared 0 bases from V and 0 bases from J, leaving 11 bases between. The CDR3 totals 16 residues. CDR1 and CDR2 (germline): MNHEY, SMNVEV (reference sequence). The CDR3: CASSLSNSPSNYGYTF. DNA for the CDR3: TGTGCCAGCAGTTTATCGAACAGCCCCTCTAACTATGGCTACACCTTC.

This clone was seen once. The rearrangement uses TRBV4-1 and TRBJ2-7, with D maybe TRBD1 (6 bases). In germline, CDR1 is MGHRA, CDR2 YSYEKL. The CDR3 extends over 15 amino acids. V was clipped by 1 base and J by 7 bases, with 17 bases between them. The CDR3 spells CASSQAPGTRAEQYF. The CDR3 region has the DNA TGCGCCAGCAGCCAAGCCCCCGGGACAAGGGCGGAGCAGTACTTC.

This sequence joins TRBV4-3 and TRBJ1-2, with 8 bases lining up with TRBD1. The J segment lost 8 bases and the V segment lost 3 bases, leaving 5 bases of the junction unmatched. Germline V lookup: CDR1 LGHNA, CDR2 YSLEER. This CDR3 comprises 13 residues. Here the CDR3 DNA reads TGCGCCAGCAGCCAGGACAGGGCGGAAGGCTACACCTTC. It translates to CASSQDRAEGYTF.

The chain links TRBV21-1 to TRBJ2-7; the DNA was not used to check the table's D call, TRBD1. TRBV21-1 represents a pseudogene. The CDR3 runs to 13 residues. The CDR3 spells CASSNRQTYEQYF. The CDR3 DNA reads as TGTGCCAGCAGCAATAGACAGACCTACGAGCAGTACTTC.

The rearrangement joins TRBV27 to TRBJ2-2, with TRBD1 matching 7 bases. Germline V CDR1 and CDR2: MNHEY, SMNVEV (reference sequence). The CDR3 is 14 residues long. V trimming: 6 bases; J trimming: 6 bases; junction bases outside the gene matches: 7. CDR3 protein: CASRPGQMSGELFF. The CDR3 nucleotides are TGTGCCAGCAGACCGGGACAGATGTCCGGGGAGCTGTTTTTT.

CDR3 region: CASSDDFGGAWEQFF. CDR3 in DNA: TGTGCCAGCAGTGACGATTTCGGGGGGGCTTGGGAGCAGTTCTTC. The V gene is TRBV25-1, the J gene TRBJ2-1, with 8 bases fitting TRBD2. Looked up from germline, CDR1 is MGHDK and CDR2 is SYGVNS. Losses at the gene ends were 3 bases for V and 10 bases for J; bases not matched to a gene: 11. There are 15 residues in the CDR3.

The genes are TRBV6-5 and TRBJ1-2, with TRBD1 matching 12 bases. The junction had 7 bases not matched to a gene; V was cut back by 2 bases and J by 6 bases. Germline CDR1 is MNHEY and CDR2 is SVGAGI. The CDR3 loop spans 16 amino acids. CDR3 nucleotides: TGTGCCAGCAGTTACCCCGGGGACAGGGGGCGTCATGGCTACACCTTC. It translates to CASSYPGDRGRHGYTF.

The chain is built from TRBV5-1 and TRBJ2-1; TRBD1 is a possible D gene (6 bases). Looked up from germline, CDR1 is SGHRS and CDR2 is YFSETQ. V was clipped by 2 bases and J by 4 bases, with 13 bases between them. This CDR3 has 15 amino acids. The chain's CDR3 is CASSFTDRPYNEQFF. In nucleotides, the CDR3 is TGCGCCAGCAGCTTCACGGACAGACCATACAATGAGCAGTTCTTC.